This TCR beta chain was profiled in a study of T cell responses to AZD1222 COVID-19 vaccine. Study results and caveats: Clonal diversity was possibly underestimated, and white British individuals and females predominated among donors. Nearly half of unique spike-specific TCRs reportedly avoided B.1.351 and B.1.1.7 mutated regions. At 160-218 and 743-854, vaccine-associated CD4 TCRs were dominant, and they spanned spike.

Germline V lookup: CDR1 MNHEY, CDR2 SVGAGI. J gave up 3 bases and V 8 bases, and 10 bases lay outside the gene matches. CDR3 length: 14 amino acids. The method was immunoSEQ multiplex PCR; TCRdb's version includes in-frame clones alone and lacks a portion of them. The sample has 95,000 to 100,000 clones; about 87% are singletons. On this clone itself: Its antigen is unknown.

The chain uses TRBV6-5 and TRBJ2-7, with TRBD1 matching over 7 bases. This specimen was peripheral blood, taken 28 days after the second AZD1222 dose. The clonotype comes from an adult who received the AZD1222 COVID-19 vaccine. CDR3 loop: CASRAPGQLYEQYF. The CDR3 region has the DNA TGTGCCAGCCGAGCACCGGGACAGCTCTACGAGCAGTACTTC.